What follows describes a single T cell receptor beta chain. This sample is part of a study of T cell responses to AZD1222 COVID-19 vaccine. The length of the CDR3 is 15 residues. Germline V lookup: CDR1 SGHTA, CDR2 FQGNSA. Trimming left V 1 base short and J 0 bases short, with 7 bases between. Measured with immunoSEQ multiplex PCR; TCRdb has only the in-frame clones, and not every one. Among roughly 150,000 clones listed, around 88% were seen once. The sequence was collected from an adult who received the AZD1222 COVID-19 vaccine. V gene TRBV7-2 combines with J gene TRBJ1-5, with D perhaps matching TRBD1 (5 bases). The sequencing used peripheral blood, collected 28 days after the second AZD1222 dose. The CDR3 spells CASSLGGVSNQPQHF. The CDR3 DNA reads TGTGCCAGCAGCTTAGGAGGGGTTAGCAATCAGCCCCAGCATTTT.